Shown below are 21 T cell receptor beta chains from a single sample sequenced in a study of T cells after yellow fever vaccination. TCRdb called the 5' RACE reads again in MiXCR, with one record for every CDR3 protein. The data show hundreds of thousands of distinct CDR3 sequences, around 8.1% seen once. Sequenced material: PBMCs, taken more than 35 days after the first yellow fever vaccination. The origin of the receptors is a man aged 18 to 30 who received the YFV17D yellow fever vaccine.

The genes are TRBV6-4 and TRBJ2-2, with D unresolved. V was cut by 4 bases and J by 0 bases, with 6 bases left in between. The CDR3 length is 14 residues. CDR1 and CDR2 (germline): MRHNA, SNTAGT. CDR3 sequence: CASSVSPNTGELFF. The CDR3 DNA is TGTGCCAGCAGTGTAAGCCCGAACACCGGGGAGCTGTTTTTT.

There are a few counts of this clonotype. This chain joins TRBV7-2 and TRBJ2-5, with D possibly matching TRBD2 (6 bases). Trimming removed 4 bases at V and 5 bases at J, with 11 bases between. The CDR3 runs 13 residues. The V gene's germline CDR1 is SGHTA and CDR2 FQGNSA. The CDR3 is CASSWSRGETQYF. The CDR3 region has the DNA TGTGCCAGCAGCTGGAGCCGGGGGGAGACCCAGTACTTC.

The CDR3 loop is CASSLEGGGGREQYF. The CDR3 DNA reads TGCGCCAGCAGCTTGGAGGGGGGCGGTGGTCGCGAGCAGTACTTC. V gene TRBV5-1 combines with J gene TRBJ2-7; D may be TRBD1 or TRBD2 (6 bases each). The CDR3 covers 15 residues. Trimming took 0 bases from V and 6 from J, leaving 16 bases between them. Germline V gives CDR1 SGHRS, CDR2 YFSETQ.

In its sample, this clonotype was seen a few times. This chain uses TRBV19 with TRBJ2-7; D unclear. The germline CDR1 and CDR2 sequences are LNHDA and SQIVND (reference sequence). The CDR3 contains 14 residues. V was cut by 1 base and J by 0 bases, with 7 bases left in between. CDR3 nucleotides: TGTGCCAGTAGTATAGGGGGTAGCTCCTACGAGCAGTACTTC. It encodes CASSIGGSSYEQYF.

This clonotype was found a few times. The chain uses TRBV6-5 and TRBJ1-2; no clear D. The V gene lost 7 bases and the J gene lost 5 bases, with 11 bases spanning the gap. Germline CDR1 and CDR2: MNHEY and SVGAGI. The CDR3 contains 12 residues. The CDR3 sequence: CASTSSGYGYTF. CDR3 coding DNA: TGTGCCAGCACCAGCTCGGGGTATGGCTACACCTTC.

Only a few counts were recorded for this clonotype. V gene TRBV2 combines with J gene TRBJ1-1; D gene uncertain. The germline V gene has CDR1 SNHLY and CDR2 FYNNEI. Trimming removed 6 bases at V and 1 base at J, with 6 bases between. The CDR3 is 12 amino acids. Here the CDR3 reads CASRPANTEAFF. CDR3 in DNA: TGTGCCAGCAGGCCAGCGAACACTGAAGCTTTCTTT.

The V call is TRBV18, the J call TRBJ1-6, with D unclear. With 4 bases removed from V and 9 bases from J, the gap between germline ends came to 13 bases. CDR3 size: 14 residues. Germline V gives CDR1 KGHSH, CDR2 LQKENI. The CDR3 DNA is TGTGCCAGCTCACTCACACTCGAGGGTTCACCCCTCCACTTT. Protein sequence: CASSLTLEGSPLHF.

This clonotype was found a few times. This rearrangement joins TRBV12-3 or TRBV12-4 to TRBJ1-5; no reliable D call. The CDR3 consists of 15 residues. With 4 bases removed from V and 4 bases from J, the gap between germline ends came to 14 bases. For the CDR3, the DNA is TGTGCCAGCAGTTATGGGATGGGGTCTAATCAGCCCCAGCATTTT. Translated: CASSYGMGSNQPQHF.

This clonotype showed up many times. The J gene is TRBJ1-4, the V gene TRBV12-3 or TRBV12-4, with D unclear. The ends were cut back, 3 bases at V and 8 bases at J, with 7 bases in the middle. This CDR3 is 12 amino acids long. The CDR3 spells CASSFAIEKLFF. CDR3 sequence (DNA): TGTGCCAGCAGTTTTGCGATCGAAAAACTGTTTTTT.

This clonotype was seen more than once but under ten times. This chain uses TRBV20-1 with TRBJ2-2; 7 positions match TRBD2. CDR3 length: 14 residues. Unmatched junction bases numbered 3, after V lost 2 bases and J lost 3 bases. The germline gives CDR1 DFQATT, CDR2 SNEGSKA (reference sequence). Written as DNA, the CDR3 is TGCAGTGCTAGATGGACTAGACACACCGGGGAGCTGTTTTTT. Encoded protein: CSARWTRHTGELFF.

The chain couples TRBV7-9 to TRBJ1-4; 7 bases are shared with TRBD1. CDR1 SEHNR and CDR2 FQNEAQ come from the germline V gene (reference sequence). This CDR3 comprises 16 residues. With 0 bases clipped from V and 4 bases from J, the junction kept 5 bases outside the gene matches. The CDR3 region is CASSLAQGVLNEKLFF. The DNA for the CDR3 is TGTGCCAGCAGCTTAGCGCAGGGGGTACTTAATGAAAAACTGTTTTTT.

The rearrangement joins TRBV4-3 to TRBJ1-1; unclear D gene. CDR3 length: 15 residues. Germline V gene sequence: CDR1 LGHNA, CDR2 YSLEER. Trimming left V 0 bases short and J 10 bases short, with 18 bases between. The CDR3 spells CASSQDGNGQSGAFF. The CDR3 DNA follows: TGCGCCAGCAGCCAAGATGGTAACGGGCAATCGGGAGCTTTCTTT.

The chain links TRBV3-1 to TRBJ2-7; D ambiguous. Germline V lookup: CDR1 LGHDT, CDR2 YNNKEL (reference sequence). Trimming took 3 bases from V and 7 from J, leaving 10 bases between them. The CDR3 is 12 amino acids. The CDR3 nucleotides read TGTGCCAGCAGCCAGGGCAGAGATGAGCAGTACGTC. Its protein product is CASSQGRDEQYV.

The J gene is TRBJ2-6, the V gene TRBV6-1; D is ambiguous. The CDR3 totals 16 residues. Trimming took off 6 bases at V and 0 bases at J, with 12 bases between the two ends. The germline gives CDR1 MNHNS, CDR2 SASEGT. For the CDR3, the DNA is TGTGCCAGCAGACCCACGGGTTACTCTGGGGCCAACGTCCTGACTTTC. This encodes CASRPTGYSGANVLTF.

The chain recombines TRBV5-8 with TRBJ2-7; no firm D call. This CDR3 comprises 13 residues. Germline V lookup: CDR1 SGHTS, CDR2 YDEGEE. The V end lost 4 bases, the J end lost 1 base, and 9 bases lay between the germline ends. The CDR3 nucleotides read TGTGCCAGCAGCAAGGACGGGTCCTACGAGCAGTACGTC. Translation: CASSKDGSYEQYV.

The chain links TRBV19 to TRBJ1-6; D uncertain. This CDR3 region has 15 residues. The germline CDR1 and CDR2 sequences are LNHDA and SQIVND (reference sequence). V lost 3 bases and J lost 6, with 12 bases in between. In DNA, the CDR3 is TGTGCCAGTAGTATCTCCCCGCGAGCTAATTCACCCCTCCACTTT. This gives the protein CASSISPRANSPLHF.

This clonotype was found a few times. This chain connects TRBV11-2 to TRBJ2-4; no definite D call. V was clipped by 1 base and J by 0 bases, with 7 bases between them. Germline assignment: CDR1 SGHAT and CDR2 FQNNGV. The CDR3 totals 15 residues. CDR3 in DNA: TGTGCCAGCAGCTTAGCCCCCCTAGCCAAAAACATTCAGTACTTC. Protein product: CASSLAPLAKNIQYF.

This clonotype has ten or more counts. This chain uses TRBV5-1 with TRBJ2-3; D unclear. The germline CDR1 and CDR2 sequences are SGHRS and YFSETQ. The CDR3 is 14 amino acids. The V gene lost 5 bases and the J gene lost 2 bases, with 12 bases spanning the gap. The CDR3 DNA sequence: TGCGCCAGCAGAGGCCCGGGTACCACAGATACGCAGTATTTT. Translation: CASRGPGTTDTQYF.

In this sample, this clonotype turned up a few times. This chain links TRBV7-9 with TRBJ2-3, with a tentative D call TRBD2 (6 bases). Deletions cut 8 bases from V and 4 bases from J, with 16 bases between. The germline V gene encodes CDR1 SEHNR and CDR2 FQNEAQ (reference sequence). The CDR3 totals 14 residues. DNA of the CDR3: TGTGCCAGCGCCCGGGACCAGCGGGCAGATACGCAGTATTTT. It yields the protein CASARDQRADTQYF.

This chain connects TRBV11-2 to TRBJ2-7, with 14 bases that match TRBD2. The germline gives CDR1 SGHAT, CDR2 FQNNGV. The CDR3 is 15 residues long. J was trimmed by 3 bases and V by 11 bases; bases with no gene match: 9. For the CDR3, the DNA is TGTGCCTCCGGGACTAGCGGGGGTCGGCTCTACGAGCAGTACTTC. Protein product: CASGTSGGRLYEQYF.

The rearrangement joins TRBV3-1 to TRBJ2-2; D remains unclear. V was cut by 2 bases and J by 13 bases, with 20 bases left in between. Germline V gene sequence: CDR1 LGHDT, CDR2 YNNKEL (reference sequence). The CDR3 consists of 15 residues. CDR3 amino acids: CASSQPPHTPFGLFF. In nucleotides, the CDR3 is TGTGCCAGCAGCCAACCGCCCCATACGCCTTTCGGGCTGTTTTTT.